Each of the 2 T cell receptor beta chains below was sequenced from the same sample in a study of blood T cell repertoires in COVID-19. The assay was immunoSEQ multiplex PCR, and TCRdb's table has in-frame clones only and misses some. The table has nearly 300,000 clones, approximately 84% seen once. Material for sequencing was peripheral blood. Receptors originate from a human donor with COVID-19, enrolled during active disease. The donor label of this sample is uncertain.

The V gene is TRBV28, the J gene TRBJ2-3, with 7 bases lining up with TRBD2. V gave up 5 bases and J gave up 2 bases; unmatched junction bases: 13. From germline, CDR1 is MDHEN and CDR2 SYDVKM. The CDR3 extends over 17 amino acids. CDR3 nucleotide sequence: TGTGCCAGCAGTAAAATGACCCTAGCGGCCTACACAGATACGCAGTATTTT. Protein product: CASSKMTLAAYTDTQYF.

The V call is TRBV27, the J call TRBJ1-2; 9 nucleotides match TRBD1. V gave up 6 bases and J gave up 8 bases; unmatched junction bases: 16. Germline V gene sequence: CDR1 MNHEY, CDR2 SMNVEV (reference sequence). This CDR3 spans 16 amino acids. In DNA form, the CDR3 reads TGTGCCAGCAGCCGCTTACGATCGGGACAGGGTAAAGGCTACACCTTC. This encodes CASSRLRSGQGKGYTF.